This TCR beta chain is from a study of T cell responses to AZD1222 COVID-19 vaccine (dated by TCRdb to the early 2020s). Regarding the research as a whole: AZD1222 recipients with second doses at about 4 weeks or about 12 weeks were pooled, because spike-specific TCR depth and breadth did not differ between schedules. A total of about 250 trial participants underwent TCR sequencing, of whom roughly 210 had received two doses of AZD1222 and around 25 had received two doses of the MenACWY control vaccine. Trial participants were enrolled by age into subgroups of 18-55, 56-69 and 70-plus years, and about 150, 27 and 61 TCR-sequenced participants, respectively, were included in these subgroups.

The research as a whole found: After two AZD1222 doses, spike-specific TCR breadth and depth were significantly higher than at day 0 and than in MenACWY recipients. Conclusions about previously exposed vaccinees were limited because only six AZD1222 recipients were SARS-CoV-2 seropositive at baseline. Because no day 14 peak-response samples were available, the repertoires could be characterized only after the peak T cell response. Reportedly, almost half of the unique spike-specific TCRs recognized epitopes lying outside the regions that are mutated in the B.1.351 and B.1.1.7 variants. In the small 56-69-year group, the increase in depth fell short of significance, most likely because of low power. Participants were mostly white British, with more females than males. The authors suggested clonal diversity may have been underestimated. The vaccine-associated CD4 TCRs covered the entire spike protein, and the dominant responses fell in regions 160-218 and 743-854.

What the time point label conveys for this sample: baseline before first vaccination. Vaccinee samples were obtained from the UK trials COV001 and COV002, which included a single-blind randomized controlled phase 2/3 trial of AZD1222 (ChAdOx1 nCoV-19) in healthy adults. Trial participant PBMC samples were collected at day 0 and day 28 after the second dose for TCRbeta chain sequencing. This clone came up a few times. Which antigen it targets is not known. Per-base qualities were not stored, and no clone one base away is much larger. The CDR3 regions of human TCRbeta chains were analyzed by immunosequencing. The source study handled its data this way. Repertoire TCRs were matched against a reference library of SARS-CoV-2-specific TCRs generated with the MIRA antigen-specificity platform. Breadth was defined as the fraction of unique TCRs that were SARS-CoV-2-associated. Depth was defined as the fraction of total T cells that were SARS-CoV-2-associated. Using the MIRA data, each spike-specific TCR was assigned both to the spike region to which the TCR was reactive and to a CD4 or CD8 class. Log10-transformed breadth and depth values were compared by one-way ANOVA with Sidak's multiple comparisons tests. The table was pulled from immuneACCESS by TCRdb, which kept in-frame rearrangements only. Such tables lose some clones; where checked, under half of the loss comes from unresolved V genes, and the rest has no known cause. V, J and clone size reflect that table, while D and trimming were determined from the DNA. The sample includes 60,000 to 75,000 clones, with around 80% observed a single time. The ten largest clones capture roughly 20% of the sample.

The CDR3 runs 15 residues from the cysteine to the phenylalanine. Just CDR3 DNA is preserved here, 45 bases in frame from base 1. V is cut back by 4 bases and J by 2 bases, with 4 bases in the junction unmatched. Looking up the germline V gene yields CDR1 SNHLY and CDR2 FYNNEI. Source: peripheral blood, taken on day 0 of AZD1222 vaccination. The sequence links TRBV2 to TRBJ1-5; TRBD1 agrees with 8 junctional bases. The source is an adult in good health. At the DNA level, the sequence is TGTGCCAGCAGTGCAGGGGGCGAAGGCAATCAGCCCCAGCATTTT. The resulting protein is CASSAGGEGNQPQHF.